These T cell receptor beta chains were read from a single sample in a study of response to subunit inactivated influenza vaccine. TCRdb passed the RT-PCR reads through MiXCR, listing each CDR3 protein once. The sample shows 600,000 to 850,000 distinct CDR3 sequences, about 15% of them seen only once. The sequenced sample was PBMCs from blood, obtained around 14 days before vaccination. All receptors come from a man aged 50 or older who received an inactivated influenza vaccine. CDR3s include the opening cysteine and the closing phenylalanine or tryptophan. The order of the fields is CDR3 protein, CDR3 DNA, V gene, D gene, J gene, clone size. The D gene is left open where the match is weak. Clone size appears in some rows only: once, few, many, or a class for an expanded clone.

CDR3aa: CASSLVGTDGYTF; CDR3nt: TGTGCCAGCAGTTTAGTTGGGACAGATGGCTACACCTTC; v_gene: TRBV12-3/TRBV12-4; d_gene: TRBD1; j_gene: TRBJ1-2; abundance: many
CDR3aa: CATRGPSRNSPLHF; CDR3nt: TGTGCCACCAGAGGCCCTTCTAGGAATTCACCCCTCCACTTT; v_gene: TRBV15; d_gene: -; j_gene: TRBJ1-6; abundance: -
CDR3aa: CASSWGGTDTQYF; CDR3nt: TGTGCCAGCAGTTGGGGAGGTACAGATACGCAGTATTTT; v_gene: TRBV28; d_gene: -; j_gene: TRBJ2-3; abundance: many
CDR3aa: CASSQGRTWETQYF; CDR3nt: TGTGCCAGCAGCCAGGGGCGGACTTGGGAGACCCAGTACTTC; v_gene: TRBV12-3/TRBV12-4; d_gene: -; j_gene: TRBJ2-5; abundance: -
CDR3aa: CASSLANTRGYEQYF; CDR3nt: TGCGCCAGCAGCTTGGCGAATACACGAGGCTACGAGCAGTACTTC; v_gene: TRBV5-1; d_gene: -; j_gene: TRBJ2-7; abundance: -
CDR3aa: CASSVAWGTDTGELFF; CDR3nt: TGTGCCAGCAGCGTAGCTTGGGGGACAGACACCGGGGAGCTGTTTTTT; v_gene: TRBV9; d_gene: TRBD1; j_gene: TRBJ2-2; abundance: -
CDR3aa: CASSLLAQSTDTQYF; CDR3nt: TGTGCCAGCAGCTTACTAGCGCAAAGCACAGATACGCAGTATTTT; v_gene: TRBV11-1; d_gene: -; j_gene: TRBJ2-3; abundance: -
CDR3aa: CASSFLVEDGEQYF; CDR3nt: TGTGCCAGCAGCTTTTTGGTTGAGGACGGCGAGCAGTACTTC; v_gene: TRBV7-9; d_gene: -; j_gene: TRBJ2-7; abundance: -
CDR3aa: CASSQRTTYGYTF; CDR3nt: TGTGCCAGCAGTCAAAGGACGACCTATGGCTACACCTTC; v_gene: TRBV28; d_gene: -; j_gene: TRBJ1-2; abundance: -
CDR3aa: CASSFERRGETQYF; CDR3nt: TGTGCCAGCAGCTTTGAAAGGCGTGGGGAGACCCAGTACTTC; v_gene: TRBV7-9; d_gene: -; j_gene: TRBJ2-5; abundance: few
CDR3aa: CASSQDAGYYGYTF; CDR3nt: TGTGCCAGCAGCCAAGATGCGGGGTACTATGGCTACACCTTC; v_gene: TRBV3-1; d_gene: -; j_gene: TRBJ1-2; abundance: few
CDR3aa: CASSLWGAVDTGELFF; CDR3nt: TGTGCCAGCAGTTTATGGGGCGCAGTGGACACCGGGGAGCTGTTTTTT; v_gene: TRBV28; d_gene: -; j_gene: TRBJ2-2; abundance: -
CDR3aa: CASSERQSTTEAFF; CDR3nt: TGTGCCAGCAGCGAGAGGCAGTCGACCACTGAAGCTTTCTTT; v_gene: TRBV9; d_gene: -; j_gene: TRBJ1-1; abundance: once
CDR3aa: CASSYGRGQPYSPLHF; CDR3nt: TGTGCCAGCAGTTATGGGAGGGGACAGCCATATTCACCCCTCCACTTT; v_gene: TRBV27; d_gene: TRBD1; j_gene: TRBJ1-6; abundance: -
CDR3aa: CSVGEGDTDTQYF; CDR3nt: TGCAGCGTTGGTGAGGGGGACACAGATACGCAGTATTTT; v_gene: TRBV29-1; d_gene: -; j_gene: TRBJ2-3; abundance: many
CDR3aa: CASSRADTYSGNTIYF; CDR3nt: TGTGCCAGCAGCCGAGCGGACACCTACTCTGGAAACACCATATATTTT; v_gene: TRBV5-4; d_gene: -; j_gene: TRBJ1-3; abundance: once
CDR3aa: CASSLGARVGEAFF; CDR3nt: TGTGCCAGCAGCTTAGGAGCCAGGGTGGGGGAAGCTTTCTTT; v_gene: TRBV7-2; d_gene: -; j_gene: TRBJ1-1; abundance: few
CDR3aa: CASEWTQNTGELFF; CDR3nt: TGCGCCAGCGAATGGACTCAAAACACCGGGGAGCTGTTTTTT; v_gene: TRBV5-1; d_gene: -; j_gene: TRBJ2-2; abundance: -
CDR3aa: CASSLGPRGANEQFF; CDR3nt: TGCGCCAGCAGCTTGGGGCCCCGGGGGGCGAATGAGCAGTTCTTC; v_gene: TRBV5-1; d_gene: -; j_gene: TRBJ2-1; abundance: few
CDR3aa: CASSSIGRRDIPSISYEQYF; CDR3nt: TGTGCCAGCAGCTCGATCGGGCGCAGGGACATCCCGTCGATTTCCTACGAGCAGTACTTC; v_gene: TRBV5-6; d_gene: -; j_gene: TRBJ2-7; abundance: -
CDR3aa: CATSRDRNPEAFF; CDR3nt: TGTGCCACCAGCAGGGACAGGAACCCGGAAGCTTTCTTT; v_gene: TRBV15; d_gene: TRBD1; j_gene: TRBJ1-1; abundance: many
CDR3aa: CASSHPWTGSLGEQFF; CDR3nt: TGTGCCAGCAGTCACCCGTGGACAGGGAGCCTTGGTGAGCAGTTCTTC; v_gene: TRBV6-5; d_gene: TRBD1; j_gene: TRBJ2-1; abundance: -
CDR3aa: CASSPATGASNQPQHF; CDR3nt: TGTGCCAGCAGTCCTGCGACAGGAGCGAGCAATCAGCCCCAGCATTTT; v_gene: TRBV12-3/TRBV12-4; d_gene: -; j_gene: TRBJ1-5; abundance: many
CDR3aa: CASTGPGGDETQYF; CDR3nt: TGTGCCAGCACCGGCCCAGGGGGCGATGAGACCCAGTACTTC; v_gene: TRBV12-3/TRBV12-4; d_gene: TRBD1; j_gene: TRBJ2-5; abundance: many
CDR3aa: CSARAPGFETQYF; CDR3nt: TGCAGTGCTAGGGCACCTGGATTCGAGACCCAGTACTTC; v_gene: TRBV20-1; d_gene: -; j_gene: TRBJ2-5; abundance: few